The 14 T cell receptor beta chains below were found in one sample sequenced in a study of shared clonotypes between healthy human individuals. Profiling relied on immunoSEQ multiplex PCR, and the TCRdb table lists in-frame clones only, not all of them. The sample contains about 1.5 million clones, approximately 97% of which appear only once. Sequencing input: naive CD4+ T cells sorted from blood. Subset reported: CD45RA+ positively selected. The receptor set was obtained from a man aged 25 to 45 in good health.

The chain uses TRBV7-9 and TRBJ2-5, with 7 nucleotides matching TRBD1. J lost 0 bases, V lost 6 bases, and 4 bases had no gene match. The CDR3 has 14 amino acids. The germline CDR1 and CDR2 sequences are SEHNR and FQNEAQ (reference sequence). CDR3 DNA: TGTGCCAGCAGTGGGACAGTGTACCAAGAGACCCAGTACTTC. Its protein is CASSGTVYQETQYF.

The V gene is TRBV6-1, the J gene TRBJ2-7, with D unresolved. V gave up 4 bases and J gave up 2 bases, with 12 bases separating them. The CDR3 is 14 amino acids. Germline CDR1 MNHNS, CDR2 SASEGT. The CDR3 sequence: CASSALAGAYEQYF. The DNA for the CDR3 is TGTGCCAGCAGTGCGCTTGCCGGAGCCTACGAGCAGTACTTC.

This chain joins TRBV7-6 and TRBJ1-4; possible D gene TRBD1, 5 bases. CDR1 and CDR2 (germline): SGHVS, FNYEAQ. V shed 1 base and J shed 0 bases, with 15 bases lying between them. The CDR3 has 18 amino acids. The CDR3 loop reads CASSLGQGPPSTNEKLFF. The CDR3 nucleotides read TGTGCCAGCAGCTTAGGTCAGGGCCCGCCCTCAACTAATGAAAAACTGTTTTTT.

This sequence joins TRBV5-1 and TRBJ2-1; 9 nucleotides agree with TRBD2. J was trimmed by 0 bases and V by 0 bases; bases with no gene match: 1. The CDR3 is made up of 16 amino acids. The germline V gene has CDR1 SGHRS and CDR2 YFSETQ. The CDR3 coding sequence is TGCGCCAGCAGCTTGGTTAGCGGGGGCTCCTACAATGAGCAGTTCTTC. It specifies CASSLVSGGSYNEQFF. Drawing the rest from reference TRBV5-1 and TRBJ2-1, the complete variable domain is KAGVTQTPRYLIKTRGQQVTLSCSPISGHRSVSWYQQTPGQGLQFLFEYFSETQRNKGNFPGRFSGRQFSNSRSEMNVSTLELGDSALYLCASSLVSGGSYNEQFFGPGTRLTVL.

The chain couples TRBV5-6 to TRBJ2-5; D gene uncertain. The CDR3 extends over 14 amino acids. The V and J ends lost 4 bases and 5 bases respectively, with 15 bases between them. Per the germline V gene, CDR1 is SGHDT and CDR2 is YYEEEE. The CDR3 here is CASSRVGGGETQYF. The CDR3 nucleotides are TGTGCCAGCAGCCGTGTGGGCGGCGGCGAGACCCAGTACTTC.

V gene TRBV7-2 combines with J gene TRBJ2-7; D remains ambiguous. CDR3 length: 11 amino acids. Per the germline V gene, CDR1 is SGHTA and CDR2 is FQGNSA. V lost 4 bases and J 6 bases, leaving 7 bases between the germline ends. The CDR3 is CASSSQIEQYF. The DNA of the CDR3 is TGTGCCAGCAGCTCCCAAATCGAGCAGTACTTC.

CDR3 loop: CASSPIVLSGARSYEQYF. CDR3 bases: TGTGCCAGCTCACCTATCGTACTAAGCGGGGCACGCTCCTACGAGCAGTACTTC. The chain employs TRBV18 and TRBJ2-7, with 7 bases identical to TRBD2. The CDR3 is 18 amino acids. Germline CDR1 reads KGHSH; CDR2 reads LQKENI. V shed 3 bases, J shed 0 bases, and the junction held 14 bases outside the gene matches.

CDR3 amino acids: CASTAPTPNTEAFF. CDR3 DNA sequence: TGTGCCAGCACGGCCCCGACACCGAACACTGAAGCTTTCTTT. The J gene is TRBJ1-1, the V gene TRBV6-1; D gene uncertain. Per the germline V gene, CDR1 is MNHNS and CDR2 is SASEGT. The CDR3 spans 14 residues. Trimming cost V 7 bases and J 1 base, with 13 bases left between them.

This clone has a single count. The CDR3 reads CASSGYGITNEKLFF. The CDR3 DNA reads as TGTGCCAGCAGTGGATACGGAATAACTAATGAAAAACTGTTTTTT. The rearrangement links TRBV6-1 to TRBJ1-4; unclear D gene. V lost 4 bases and J lost 1, with 10 bases in between. This CDR3 contains 15 residues. Germline CDR1 is MNHNS and CDR2 is SASEGT.

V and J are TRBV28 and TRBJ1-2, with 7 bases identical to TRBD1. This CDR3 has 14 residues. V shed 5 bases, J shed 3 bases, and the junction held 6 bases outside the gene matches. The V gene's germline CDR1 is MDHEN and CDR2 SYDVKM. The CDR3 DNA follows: TGTGCCAGCAGTGGTACAGGGGCGGACTATGGCTACACCTTC. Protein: CASSGTGADYGYTF.

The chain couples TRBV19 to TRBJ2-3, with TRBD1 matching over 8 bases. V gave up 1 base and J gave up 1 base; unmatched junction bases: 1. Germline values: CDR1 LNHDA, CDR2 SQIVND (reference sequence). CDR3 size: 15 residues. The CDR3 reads CASSIVQGGTDTQYF. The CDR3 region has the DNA TGTGCCAGTAGTATAGTACAGGGGGGCACAGATACGCAGTATTTT.

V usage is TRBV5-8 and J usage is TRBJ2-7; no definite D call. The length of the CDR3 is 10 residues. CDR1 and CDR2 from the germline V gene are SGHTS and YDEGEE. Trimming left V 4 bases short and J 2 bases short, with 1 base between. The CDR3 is CASSPYEQYF. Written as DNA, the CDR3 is TGTGCCAGCAGCCCCTACGAGCAGTACTTC.

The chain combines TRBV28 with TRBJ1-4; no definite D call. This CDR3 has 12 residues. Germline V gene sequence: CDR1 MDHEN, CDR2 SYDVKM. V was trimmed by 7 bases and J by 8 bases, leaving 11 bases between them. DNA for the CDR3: TGTGCCAGCAACCTGAATGGCGAAAAACTGTTTTTT. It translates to CASNLNGEKLFF.

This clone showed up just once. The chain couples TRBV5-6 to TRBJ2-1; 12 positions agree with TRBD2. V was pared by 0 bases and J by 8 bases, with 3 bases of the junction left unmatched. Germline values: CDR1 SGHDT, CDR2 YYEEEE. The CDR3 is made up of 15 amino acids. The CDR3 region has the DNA TGTGCCAGCAGCTTGGGACTAGCGGGAGTCTATGAGCAGTTCTTC. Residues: CASSLGLAGVYEQFF.